The TCR beta chain described here comes from a study of shared T cell receptors in the human thymus. The CDR3 covers 19 residues. Trimming cost V 2 bases and J 2 bases; bases outside gene matches: 9. Per the germline V gene, CDR1 is LGHNA and CDR2 is YSLEER. Here immunoSEQ multiplex PCR was the method, and the copy in TCRdb shows in-frame clones only, minus some. The table lists hundreds of thousands of clones, around nine tenths of them singletons. The same data also went into a second study, on human thymus T cells. That source reports: Healthy Finnish infants undergoing corrective surgery for congenital heart defects provided the donor material. In corrective heart surgery, resections were taken, and these provided the thymus tissue. Seemingly biased V and J gene usage marked thymic and blood repertoires.

The TCR sequence derives from a boy in the first two years of life with a congenital heart defect. The specimen was thymocytes. The chain combines TRBV4-3 with TRBJ2-2, with 12 bases lining up with TRBD2. The CDR3 nucleotides are TGCGCCAGCAGCCAACCTCTAGCGGGAGGGCCGTTAAACACCGGGGAGCTGTTTTTT. Protein: CASSQPLAGGPLNTGELFF.